Each of the 12 T cell receptor beta chains below was sequenced from the same sample in a study of cytomegalovirus exposure and HLA in healthy donors. In the PCR, 60 Vbeta and 13 Jbeta primers were used. Using immunoSEQ multiplex PCR, the repertoire was profiled, and TCRdb retains in-frame clones only, with some absent. The repertoire holds some 100,000 clones, with approximately 80% as singletons. The sample taken for sequencing was PBMCs. Receptors were obtained from a man in his forties in good health and CMV-seropositive.

This sequence joins TRBV28 and TRBJ2-5, with a possible D match to TRBD1 (6 bases). From germline, CDR1 is MDHEN and CDR2 SYDVKM. This CDR3 comprises 14 residues. V shed 5 bases and J shed 1 base, with 11 bases lying between them. CDR3 coding DNA: TGTGCCAGCAGTCTCCGGGACACCCAAGAGACCCAGTACTTC. This translates into CASSLRDTQETQYF.

The chain has TRBV7-9 and TRBJ2-7; possible D gene TRBD1, 7 bases. The germline V gene encodes CDR1 SEHNR and CDR2 FQNEAQ (reference sequence). Trimming cost V 5 bases and J 3 bases, with 14 bases left between them. The CDR3 totals 14 residues. In nucleotides, the CDR3 is TGTGCCAGCAGCCGCGGGACAGCGAACTACGAGCAGTACTTC. Amino acid sequence: CASSRGTANYEQYF.

This chain links TRBV15 with TRBJ2-5, with 11 nucleotides matching TRBD2. The V and J ends lost 0 bases and 2 bases, in that order; junction bases with no gene match: 2. The germline gives CDR1 LNHNV, CDR2 YYDKDF (reference sequence). The CDR3 runs 16 residues. The CDR3: CATSRDSGGAQETQYF. The CDR3 DNA is TGTGCCACCAGCAGAGATAGCGGGGGGGCTCAAGAGACCCAGTACTTC. The variable domain in full, completed from reference TRBV15 and TRBJ2-5, reads DAMVIQNPRYQVTQFGKPVTLSCSQTLNHNVMYWYQQKSSQAPKLLFHYYDKDFNNEADTPDNFQSRRPNTSFCFLDIRSPGLGDTAMYLCATSRDSGGAQETQYFGPGTRLLVL.

The J gene is TRBJ2-1, the V gene TRBV5-1; TRBD2 aligns across 16 bases. CDR3 length: 15 amino acids. J gave up 9 bases and V 3 bases, and 3 bases lay outside the gene matches. Germline CDR1 and CDR2: SGHRS and YFSETQ. The CDR3 sequence: CASSSGTSGGVEQFF. DNA for the CDR3: TGCGCCAGCAGCTCCGGGACTAGCGGGGGGGTTGAGCAGTTCTTC.

V and J are TRBV28 and TRBJ1-2, with D possibly matching TRBD1 (5 bases). V was cut by 3 bases and J by 4 bases, with 9 bases left in between. The CDR3 has 13 amino acids. Germline V gene lookup returns CDR1 MDHEN and CDR2 SYDVKM. This CDR3 reads CASSLEGTYGYTF. DNA for the CDR3: TGTGCCAGCAGTTTGGAGGGGACCTATGGCTACACCTTC.

The chain links TRBV28 to TRBJ1-6, with no clear D. The V and J ends lost 5 bases and 4 bases respectively, with 18 bases between them. Looked up from germline, CDR1 is MDHEN and CDR2 is SYDVKM. There are 17 residues in the CDR3. CDR3 sequence (DNA): TGTGCCAGCAGTCCAGCGGGGAGAGCGCGGTATAATTCACCCCTCCACTTT. Encoded protein: CASSPAGRARYNSPLHF.

CDR3 in amino acids: CASSRNGGNQETQYF. CDR3 nucleotides: TGTGCCAGCAGCCGAAATGGGGGCAACCAAGAGACCCAGTACTTC. The V call is TRBV4-2, the J call TRBJ2-5, with D maybe TRBD1 (6 bases). The V gene's germline CDR1 is LGHNA and CDR2 YNFKEQ. The CDR3 runs to 15 residues. Trimming shortened V by 4 bases and J by 0 bases, and 12 bases separated the two germline ends.

This chain joins TRBV6-5 and TRBJ1-4; 7 bases are a match to TRBD1. This CDR3 region has 15 residues. Germline V gene sequence: CDR1 MNHEY, CDR2 SVGAGI. With V trimmed by 5 bases and J by 8 bases, 11 bases remained unmatched. The CDR3 sequence is CASSAVGQVREKLFF. Here the CDR3 DNA reads TGTGCCAGCAGTGCAGTTGGACAGGTCAGGGAAAAACTGTTTTTT.

The chain employs TRBV9 and TRBJ2-5, with 7 bases matching TRBD2. The CDR3 length is 14 residues. Germline V lookup: CDR1 SGDLS, CDR2 YYNGEE. Trimming at V came to 0 bases and at J to 5 bases, leaving 4 bases not matched to a gene. The CDR3: CASSVEGTMETQYF. CDR3 DNA sequence: TGTGCCAGCAGCGTAGAGGGGACTATGGAGACCCAGTACTTC. Using reference TRBV9 and TRBJ2-5 for the parts outside the CDR3, the full variable domain is DSGVTQTPKHLITATGQRVTLRCSPRSGDLSVYWYQQSLDQGLQFLIQYYNGEERAKGNILERFSAQQFPDLHSELNLSSLELGDSALYFCASSVEGTMETQYFGPGTRLLVL.

This clone appeared a few times. The chain employs TRBV9 and TRBJ2-1, with 14 bases matching TRBD2. This CDR3 contains 18 residues. V shed 4 bases and J 4 bases; nucleotides not matched to a gene: 10. Per the germline V gene, CDR1 is SGDLS and CDR2 is YYNGEE. The DNA of the CDR3 is TGTGCCAGCAGCCCGCGCCCGACTAGCGGGGGGGCATACAATGAGCAGTTCTTC. It translates to CASSPRPTSGGAYNEQFF.

This clone was seen more than once but under ten times. The gene calls are TRBV5-6 and TRBJ2-7; D is perhaps TRBD1 (5 bases). This CDR3 has 13 residues. The ends were cut back, 2 bases at V and 7 bases at J, with 13 bases in the middle. In germline, CDR1 is SGHDT, CDR2 YYEEEE. In DNA, the CDR3 is TGTGCCAGCAGCTTTCCAGGGTCGCGAGAGCAGTACTTC. It yields the protein CASSFPGSREQYF.

This chain uses TRBV18 with TRBJ2-1, with D uncertain. Trimming took 1 base from V and 0 from J, leaving 7 bases between them. Germline CDR1 reads KGHSH; CDR2 reads LQKENI. This CDR3 comprises 15 residues. In nucleotides, the CDR3 is TGTGCCAGCTCACCACAGAGGAGCTCCTACAATGAGCAGTTCTTC. This codes for CASSPQRSSYNEQFF.